The 6 T cell receptor beta chains presented below share a single source sample, sequenced in a study of breast tumors, draining lymph nodes, adjacent tissues. TCRdb passed the multiplex PCR reads through MiXCR, listing each CDR3 protein once. The repertoire holds 150,000 to 200,000 distinct CDR3 sequences, 30% to 35% seen once, with 4% to 5.5% in the top ten. Breast cancer patients provided tissue from their axillary draining lymph nodes. Sequencing used axillary lymph node tissue. The origin of the receptors is a female donor with breast cancer. Some clones in this sample may be carry-over from other donors' samples.

This clonotype appeared once. Being one base from a much bigger clone, this may be a read error. In DNA, the CDR3 is TGCGCCAGCAGCCAAGGGAGCGGGCCAGTAGGCAATGAGCAGTTCTTC. Amino acids: CASSQGSGPVGNEQFF. The chain links TRBV4-1 to TRBJ2-1; possible D gene TRBD2, 6 bases. The CDR3 sequence is 16 residues long. Per germline, CDR1 MGHRA and CDR2 YSYEKL. V was cut by 1 base and J by 6 bases, with 16 bases left in between.

The rearrangement uses TRBV27 and TRBJ1-4; D perhaps matches TRBD1 (6 bases). From germline, CDR1 is MNHEY and CDR2 SMNVEV (reference sequence). Trimming removed 6 bases from V and 1 base from J, with 9 bases in between. The CDR3 is 14 residues long. In nucleotides, the CDR3 is TGTGCCAGCAGCCCCAGGGGAACTAATGAAAAACTGTTTTTT. This gives the protein CASSPRGTNEKLFF.

This clonotype was counted many times. The V and J genes are TRBV6-5 and TRBJ1-4; no reliable D call. Germline lookup yields CDR1 MNHEY and CDR2 SVGAGI. The V end lost 2 bases, the J end lost 7 bases, and 14 bases lay between the germline ends. The CDR3 has 15 residues. CDR3 coding DNA: TGTGCCAGCAGTTACCGGGCAGGAGGGAGTGAAAAACTGTTTTTT. Protein product: CASSYRAGGSEKLFF.

The chain couples TRBV20-1 to TRBJ2-2; 10 bases fit TRBD2. The J segment lost 7 bases and the V segment lost 7 bases, leaving 9 bases of the junction unmatched. The CDR3 consists of 14 residues. Germline loops: CDR1 DFQATT, CDR2 SNEGSKA (reference sequence). The CDR3 spells CSDSSGGAYGELFF. The DNA of the CDR3 is TGCAGTGATTCCAGCGGGGGGGCCTACGGGGAGCTGTTTTTT.

This clonotype was seen ten or more times. The chain uses TRBV9 and TRBJ1-2, with D unresolved. V shed 0 bases and J shed 2 bases, with 8 bases lying between them. Germline loops: CDR1 SGDLS, CDR2 YYNGEE. The length of the CDR3 is 14 residues. Written as DNA, the CDR3 is TGTGCCAGCAGCGTAGATTCGGGGAACTATGGCTACACCTTC. Translated, it gives CASSVDSGNYGYTF.

This clonotype was counted at least ten times. The gene calls are TRBV11-2 and TRBJ2-7, with D perhaps being TRBD1 or TRBD2 (5 bases each). This CDR3 is built from 15 residues. Trimming took 5 bases from V and 2 from J, leaving 16 bases between them. Germline values: CDR1 SGHAT, CDR2 FQNNGV. As DNA, the CDR3 is TGTGCCAGCAGCAAAGGGGTGGAGGAGCCCTACGAGCAGTACTTC. Translation gives CASSKGVEEPYEQYF.